This TCR beta chain appears in the sequencing data of a study of beta chain features in type 1 diabetes. Since all of the isolated RNA was reverse transcribed, expressed TCRB transcripts were what got sequenced. TCRdb's copy holds only in-frame clones and misses some; the assay was immunoSEQ multiplex PCR. The sample includes 200,000 to 250,000 clones, about 63% of them seen just once. CDR1 is GTSNPN, CDR2 SVGIG, per germline (reference sequence). The CDR3 loop spans 13 amino acids. With V trimmed by 7 bases and J by 6 bases, 7 bases remained unmatched. The sequence was obtained from a man under 40 in good health. The sequenced sample consisted of naive CD4+ T cells from blood. The chain couples TRBV30 to TRBJ2-2; 8 bases are shared with TRBD1. CDR3 loop: CASDREIAGELFF. The DNA of the CDR3 is TGTGCCTCGGACAGGGAAATTGCCGGGGAGCTGTTTTTT.